Following are 21 T cell receptor beta chains from one sample sequenced in a study of post-analysis software for immune sequencing data. General observations from the study: Four to six TRBV segments were significantly more frequent in patients than in controls. TRBV5-6, TRBV5-1 and TRBV20-1 were among these segments.

Antigens of these TCRs are unknown. Unique molecular identifiers were carried by the TCR beta cDNA libraries. One entry per CDR3 protein, called by TCRdb with MiXCR from the PCR reads. The sample consists of hundreds of thousands of distinct CDR3 sequences, 25% to 30% of them appearing once. Sequenced input: blood. The receptors originated from a girl aged 10-17 years with multiple sclerosis.

The chain recombines TRBV29-1 with TRBJ2-1; 10 bases map to TRBD2. The end of the DNA is better explained by TRBJ2-7, so the J call may be wrong. CDR3 length equals 17 residues. Germline CDR1 SQVTM, CDR2 ANQGSEA. In DNA form, the CDR3 reads TGCAGCGTTGAAGTGCGTAGCGGGAGGACCCCCTACAATGAGCAGTACTTC. Encoded protein: CSVEVRSGRTPYNEQYF.

The rearrangement joins TRBV9 to TRBJ2-3; D unclear. Germline CDR1 and CDR2: SGDLS and YYNGEE. V lost 1 base to trimming and J lost 0 bases, with 12 bases between them. This CDR3 has 16 amino acids. CDR3 residues: CASSVPLAPSTDTQYF. The CDR3 region has the DNA TGTGCCAGCAGCGTACCCTTAGCACCCAGCACAGATACGCAGTATTTT.

This clonotype was counted between two and nine times. The chain recombines TRBV15 with TRBJ2-1; a possible D gene is TRBD1 (5 bases). V lost 0 bases and J lost 3, with 6 bases in between. The V gene's germline CDR1 is LNHNV and CDR2 YYDKDF (reference sequence). The CDR3 loop spans 14 amino acids. This CDR3 reads CATSRDQGYNEQFF. CDR3 bases: TGTGCCACCAGCAGAGATCAGGGCTACAATGAGCAGTTCTTC.

This clonotype was found many times. The chain uses TRBV7-2 and TRBJ2-7; D remains unclear. V was pared by 0 bases and J by 2 bases, with 8 bases between. Germline V CDR1 and CDR2: SGHTA, FQGNSA. The CDR3 totals 14 residues. Here the CDR3 reads CASSLAQAPYEQYF. The CDR3 DNA reads TGTGCCAGCAGCTTAGCGCAGGCCCCCTACGAGCAGTACTTC.

This chain links TRBV12-3 or TRBV12-4 with TRBJ1-5; a weak D match, TRBD1 (5 bases). This CDR3 comprises 15 residues. V was shortened by 4 bases and J by 4 bases, with 14 bases between the two germline ends. The CDR3 sequence: CASSYYGTYNQPQHF. The CDR3 region has the DNA TGTGCCAGCAGTTATTACGGGACGTATAATCAGCCCCAGCATTTT.

As for this clonotype: Since a much larger clone is just one base distant, this may be a read error. The V and J genes are TRBV12-3 or TRBV12-4 and TRBJ2-7; D is unclear. The V and J ends lost 2 bases and 2 bases respectively, with 4 bases between them. The CDR3 length is 12 residues. The CDR3 coding sequence is TGTGCCAGCAGTTTACACACCTACGAGCAGTACTTC. Amino acids: CASSLHTYEQYF.

V gene TRBV28 combines with J gene TRBJ2-6; D unclear. Looked up from germline, CDR1 is MDHEN and CDR2 is SYDVKM. This CDR3 comprises 15 residues. Trimming took 6 bases from V and 2 from J, leaving 11 bases between them. The CDR3 coding sequence is TGTGCCAGCAGCGAGTTTAGTGCTGGGGCCAACGTCCTGACTTTC. Protein product: CASSEFSAGANVLTF.

This chain joins TRBV20-1 and TRBJ2-1; D may be TRBD1 (6 bases). Between the trimmed V and J ends, which lost 1 base and 4 bases, there was a span of 20 bases. The germline V gene has CDR1 DFQATT and CDR2 SNEGSKA (reference sequence). This CDR3 region has 17 residues. The CDR3 spells CSARGARQAIPYNEQFF. The CDR3 DNA is TGCAGTGCTAGAGGTGCCAGACAGGCGATACCATACAATGAGCAGTTCTTC.

The genes are TRBV29-1 and TRBJ2-7; possible D gene TRBD2, 5 bases. CDR1 and CDR2 (germline): SQVTM, ANQGSEA. The CDR3 sequence is 13 residues long. Trimming took 6 bases from V and 0 from J, leaving 12 bases between them. In DNA form, the CDR3 reads TGCAGCGTCTGGACTGAAAGCTCCTACGAGCAGTACTTC. Amino acids: CSVWTESSYEQYF.

In this sample, this clonotype turned up many times. The junction departs from the called germline gene at one end, perhaps through a read error. The V gene is TRBV7-9, the J gene TRBJ2-3; D ambiguous. The CDR3 totals 10 residues. Looked up from germline, CDR1 is SEHNR and CDR2 is FQNEAQ (reference sequence). The CDR3 spells CTEDTPGQYF. CDR3 DNA sequence: TGCACCGAAGACACCCCGGGGCAGTATTTT.

V and J are TRBV7-9 and TRBJ2-5; the D is unclear. V was pared by 7 bases and J by 4 bases, with 16 bases between. The CDR3 sequence is 14 residues long. Germline-derived CDR1 and CDR2 are SEHNR and FQNEAQ (reference sequence). In nucleotides, the CDR3 is TGTGCCAGCACCCCGTCGACACCCTTAGAGACCCAGTACTTC. Translation: CASTPSTPLETQYF.

The chain employs TRBV6-2 or TRBV6-3 and TRBJ1-6; 7 positions match TRBD1. The length of the CDR3 is 15 residues. Trimming at V came to 7 bases and at J to 7 bases, leaving 10 bases not matched to a gene. Germline V gene data show CDR1 as MNHEY and CDR2 as SVGEGT. CDR3 sequence reads: CASTDYRGRNSPLHF. CDR3 in DNA: TGTGCCAGCACGGACTACAGGGGCCGCAATTCACCCCTCCACTTT.

This clonotype has more than one count but fewer than ten. V gene TRBV6-1 combines with J gene TRBJ1-2, with D perhaps TRBD1 (5 bases). Trimming left V 3 bases short and J 5 bases short, with 13 bases between. This CDR3 has 14 residues. Germline assignment: CDR1 MNHNS and CDR2 SASEGT. CDR3 nucleotides: TGTGCCAGCAGTGATGGGGGACTTATATATGGCTACACCTTC. It is translated as CASSDGGLIYGYTF.

The chain recombines TRBV11-2 with TRBJ2-1, with 7 bases lining up with TRBD2. The J call is uncertain, as TRBJ2-7 better fits the DNA end. Germline V gives CDR1 SGHAT, CDR2 FQNNGV. This CDR3 is 15 amino acids long. The CDR3: CASSYTAGAYNEQYF. The CDR3 DNA sequence: TGTGCCAGCAGCTACACGGCGGGAGCCTACAATGAGCAGTACTTC.

This chain joins TRBV10-3 and TRBJ2-5, with D perhaps given as TRBD1 or TRBD2 (7 bases each). Gene TRBJ2-7 matches the end of the DNA better, so the J call may be wrong. The length of the CDR3 is 13 residues. Germline V lookup: CDR1 ENHRY, CDR2 SYGVKD. The CDR3: CAISQGGAHEQYF. For the CDR3, the DNA is TGTGCCATCAGTCAGGGGGGGGCTCACGAGCAGTACTTC.

This clonotype has just a few counts. The CDR3 is CSARGAWVRSSYNEQFF. The CDR3 coding sequence is TGCAGTGCTAGGGGGGCATGGGTCAGGAGCTCCTACAATGAGCAGTTCTTC. The chain joins TRBV20-1 to TRBJ2-1; tentative D call: TRBD1 (6 bases). The V gene's germline CDR1 is DFQATT and CDR2 SNEGSKA (reference sequence). V was clipped by 3 bases and J by 0 bases, with 18 bases between them. The CDR3 runs to 17 residues.

V and J are TRBV28 and TRBJ2-7, with no clear D. Germline V CDR1 and CDR2: MDHEN, SYDVKM. Trimming pared 6 bases from V and 3 bases from J, leaving 15 bases between. The CDR3 loop spans 14 amino acids. CDR3 in amino acids: CASSSSTFIYEQYF. The CDR3 region has the DNA TGTGCCAGCAGCTCCTCGACATTTATCTACGAGCAGTACTTC.

This clonotype showed up just a few times. This chain joins TRBV7-2 and TRBJ2-1; no clear D. CDR1 and CDR2 (germline): SGHTA, FQGNSA. V was clipped by 4 bases and J by 9 bases, with 16 bases between them. The length of the CDR3 is 14 residues. The CDR3 reads CASSSRGDSGEQFF. The CDR3 bases are TGTGCCAGCAGCTCCCGTGGAGATTCTGGTGAGCAGTTCTTC.

This chain links TRBV28 with TRBJ1-2, with TRBD1 matching 7 bases. Germline V gene data show CDR1 as MDHEN and CDR2 as SYDVKM. CDR3 length equals 16 residues. After removal of 2 bases from V and 4 bases from J, the junction contained 10 bases not matched to a gene. The CDR3 DNA is TGTGCCAGCAGTTTAGACCGAGGGACAGCCGTCTATGGCTACACCTTC. It encodes CASSLDRGTAVYGYTF.

In this sample, this clonotype turned up a few times. The gene calls are TRBV5-1 and TRBJ1-4; 9 bases match TRBD1. Looked up from germline, CDR1 is SGHRS and CDR2 is YFSETQ. The CDR3 length is 17 residues. V gave up 4 bases and J gave up 1 base; unmatched junction bases: 8. The CDR3 here is CASSLAWDRVTNEKLFF. As DNA, the CDR3 is TGCGCCAGCAGCCTGGCTTGGGACAGGGTAACTAATGAAAAACTGTTTTTT.

This clonotype was observed a few times. This rearrangement joins TRBV7-2 to TRBJ2-3, with unresolved D. The CDR3 totals 13 residues. V was pared by 1 base and J by 6 bases, with 8 bases between. The germline gives CDR1 SGHTA, CDR2 FQGNSA. CDR3 in amino acids: CASSLVSQDTQYF. CDR3 sequence (DNA): TGTGCCAGCAGCTTAGTGTCTCAGGATACGCAGTATTTT.